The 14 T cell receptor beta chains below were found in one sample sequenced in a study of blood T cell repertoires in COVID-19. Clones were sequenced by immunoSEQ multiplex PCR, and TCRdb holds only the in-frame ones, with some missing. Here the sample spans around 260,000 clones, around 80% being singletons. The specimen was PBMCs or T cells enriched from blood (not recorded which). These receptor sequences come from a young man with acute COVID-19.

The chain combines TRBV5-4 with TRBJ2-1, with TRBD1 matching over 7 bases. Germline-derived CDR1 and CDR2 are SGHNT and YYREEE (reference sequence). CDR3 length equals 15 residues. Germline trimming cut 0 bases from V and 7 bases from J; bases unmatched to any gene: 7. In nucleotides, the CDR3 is TGTGCCAGCAGCTTGGCAGGGGGAGTGGGAAATGAGCAGTTCTTC. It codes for CASSLAGGVGNEQFF.

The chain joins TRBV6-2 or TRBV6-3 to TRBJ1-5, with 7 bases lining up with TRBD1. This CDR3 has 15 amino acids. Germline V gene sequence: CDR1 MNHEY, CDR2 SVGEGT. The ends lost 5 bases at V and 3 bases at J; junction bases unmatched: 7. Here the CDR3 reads CASSKRQGPNQPQHF. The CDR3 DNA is TGTGCCAGCAGTAAGAGACAGGGCCCCAATCAGCCCCAGCATTTT.

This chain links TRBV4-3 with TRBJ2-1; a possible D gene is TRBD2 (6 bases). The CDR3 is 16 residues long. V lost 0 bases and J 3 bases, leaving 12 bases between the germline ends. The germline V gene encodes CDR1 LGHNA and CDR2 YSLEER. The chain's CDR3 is CASSQDRREFYNEQFF. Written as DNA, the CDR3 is TGCGCCAGCAGCCAAGATAGGCGGGAATTCTACAATGAGCAGTTCTTC.

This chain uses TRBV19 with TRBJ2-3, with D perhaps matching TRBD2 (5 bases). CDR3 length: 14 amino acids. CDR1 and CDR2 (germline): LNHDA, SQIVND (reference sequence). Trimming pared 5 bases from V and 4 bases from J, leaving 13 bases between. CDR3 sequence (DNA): TGTGCCAGTAGTCTACGGACTGGCCCAGATACGCAGTATTTT. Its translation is CASSLRTGPDTQYF.

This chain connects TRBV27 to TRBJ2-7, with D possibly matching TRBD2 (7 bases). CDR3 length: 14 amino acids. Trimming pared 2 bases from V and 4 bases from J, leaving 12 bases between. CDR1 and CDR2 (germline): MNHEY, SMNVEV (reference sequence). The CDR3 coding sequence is TGTGCCAGCAGTTTAGCGGGGGCATTGTACGAGCAGTACGTC. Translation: CASSLAGALYEQYV.

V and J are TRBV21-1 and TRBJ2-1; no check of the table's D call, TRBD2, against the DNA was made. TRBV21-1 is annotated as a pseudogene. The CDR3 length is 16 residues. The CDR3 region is CASSLSSGGDNNEQFF. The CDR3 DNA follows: TGTGCCAGCAGCCTCTCTAGCGGGGGGGATAACAATGAGCAGTTCTTC.

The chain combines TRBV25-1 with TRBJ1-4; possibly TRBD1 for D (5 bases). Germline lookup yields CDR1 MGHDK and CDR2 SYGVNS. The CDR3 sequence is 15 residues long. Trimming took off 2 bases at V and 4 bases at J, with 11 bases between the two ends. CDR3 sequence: CASSEGRDFNEKLFF. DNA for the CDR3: TGTGCCAGCAGTGAAGGCAGGGATTTTAATGAAAAACTGTTTTTT.

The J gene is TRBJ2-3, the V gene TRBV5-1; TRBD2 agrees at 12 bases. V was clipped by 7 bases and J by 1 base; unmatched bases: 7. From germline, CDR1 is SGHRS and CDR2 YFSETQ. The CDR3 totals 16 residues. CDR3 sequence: CASALAGGPGTDTQYF. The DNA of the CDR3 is TGCGCCAGCGCCCTAGCGGGGGGGCCGGGCACAGATACGCAGTATTTT.

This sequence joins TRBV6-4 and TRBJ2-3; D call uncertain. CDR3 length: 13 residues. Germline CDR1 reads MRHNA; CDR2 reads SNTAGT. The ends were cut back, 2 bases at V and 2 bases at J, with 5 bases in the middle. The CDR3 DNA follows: TGTGCCAGCAGTGACGAGGACACAGATACGCAGTATTTT. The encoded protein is CASSDEDTDTQYF.

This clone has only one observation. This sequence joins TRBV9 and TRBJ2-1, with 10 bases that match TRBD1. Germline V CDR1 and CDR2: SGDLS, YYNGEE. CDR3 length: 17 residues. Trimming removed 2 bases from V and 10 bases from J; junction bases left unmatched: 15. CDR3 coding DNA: TGTGCCAGCAGCGTTGGGGGACAGGGGCCCCAAGGGGTGGAGCAGTTCTTC. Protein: CASSVGGQGPQGVEQFF.

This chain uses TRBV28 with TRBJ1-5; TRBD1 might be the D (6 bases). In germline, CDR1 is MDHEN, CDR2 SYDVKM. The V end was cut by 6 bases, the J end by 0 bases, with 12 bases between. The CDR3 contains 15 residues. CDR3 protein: CASSLGGASNQPQHF. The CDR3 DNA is TGTGCCAGCAGCCTGGGGGGGGCTAGCAATCAGCCCCAGCATTTT.

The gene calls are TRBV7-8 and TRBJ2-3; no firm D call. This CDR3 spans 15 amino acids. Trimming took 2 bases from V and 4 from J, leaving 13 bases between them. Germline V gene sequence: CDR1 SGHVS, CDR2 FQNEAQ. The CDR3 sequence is CASSLNGQRADTQYF. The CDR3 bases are TGTGCCAGCAGCTTAAACGGCCAACGGGCAGATACGCAGTATTTT.

The CDR3 region is CASSLHPRYSNQPQHF. Here the CDR3 DNA reads TGTGCCAGCTCACTGCACCCCAGGTATAGCAATCAGCCCCAGCATTTT. The rearrangement uses TRBV18 and TRBJ1-5; D remains ambiguous. The CDR3 covers 16 residues. Trimming took off 4 bases at V and 0 bases at J, with 13 bases between the two ends. Germline V gives CDR1 KGHSH, CDR2 LQKENI.

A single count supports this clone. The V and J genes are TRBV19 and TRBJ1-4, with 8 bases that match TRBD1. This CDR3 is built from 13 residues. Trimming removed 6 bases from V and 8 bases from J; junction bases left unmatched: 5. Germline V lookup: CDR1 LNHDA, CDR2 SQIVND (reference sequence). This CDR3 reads CASRRTGIEKLFF. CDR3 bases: TGTGCCAGTAGGAGGACAGGGATCGAAAAACTGTTTTTT.